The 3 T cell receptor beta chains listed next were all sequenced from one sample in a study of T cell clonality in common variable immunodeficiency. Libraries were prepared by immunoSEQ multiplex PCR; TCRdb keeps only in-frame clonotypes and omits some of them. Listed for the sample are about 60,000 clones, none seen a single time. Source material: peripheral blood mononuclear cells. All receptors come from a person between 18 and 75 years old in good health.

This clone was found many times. The CDR3: CAWVKGFEQYF. The sequenced CDR3 bases are TGTGCCTGGGTTAAGGGGTTCGAG. The chain is built from TRBV30 and TRBJ2-7; TRBD1 might be the D (5 bases). The observed sequence ends 3 residues before the CDR3 terminus, with the missing tail filled in from the germline J gene. Germline lookup yields CDR1 GTSNPN and CDR2 SVGIG (reference sequence). CDR3 length equals 11 residues. V lost 5 bases and J 6 bases, leaving 11 bases between the germline ends.

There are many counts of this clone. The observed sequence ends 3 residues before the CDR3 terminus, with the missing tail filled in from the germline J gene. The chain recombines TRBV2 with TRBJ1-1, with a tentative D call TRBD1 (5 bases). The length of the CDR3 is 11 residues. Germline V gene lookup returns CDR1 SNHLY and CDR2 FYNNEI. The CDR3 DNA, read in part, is TGTGCCAGCAGTGCAGGGTTTGGA. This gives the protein CASSAGFG. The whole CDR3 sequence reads CASSAGFGAFF.

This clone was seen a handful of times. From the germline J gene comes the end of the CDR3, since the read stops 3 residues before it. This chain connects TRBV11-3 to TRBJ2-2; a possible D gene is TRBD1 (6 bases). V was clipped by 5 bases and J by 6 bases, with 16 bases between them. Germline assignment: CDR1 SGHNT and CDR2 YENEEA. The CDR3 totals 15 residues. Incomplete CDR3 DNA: TGTGCCAGCAGCCCCTCACAGGGTGGGGCCGGGGAG. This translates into CASSPSQGGAGE. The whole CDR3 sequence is CASSPSQGGAGELFF.